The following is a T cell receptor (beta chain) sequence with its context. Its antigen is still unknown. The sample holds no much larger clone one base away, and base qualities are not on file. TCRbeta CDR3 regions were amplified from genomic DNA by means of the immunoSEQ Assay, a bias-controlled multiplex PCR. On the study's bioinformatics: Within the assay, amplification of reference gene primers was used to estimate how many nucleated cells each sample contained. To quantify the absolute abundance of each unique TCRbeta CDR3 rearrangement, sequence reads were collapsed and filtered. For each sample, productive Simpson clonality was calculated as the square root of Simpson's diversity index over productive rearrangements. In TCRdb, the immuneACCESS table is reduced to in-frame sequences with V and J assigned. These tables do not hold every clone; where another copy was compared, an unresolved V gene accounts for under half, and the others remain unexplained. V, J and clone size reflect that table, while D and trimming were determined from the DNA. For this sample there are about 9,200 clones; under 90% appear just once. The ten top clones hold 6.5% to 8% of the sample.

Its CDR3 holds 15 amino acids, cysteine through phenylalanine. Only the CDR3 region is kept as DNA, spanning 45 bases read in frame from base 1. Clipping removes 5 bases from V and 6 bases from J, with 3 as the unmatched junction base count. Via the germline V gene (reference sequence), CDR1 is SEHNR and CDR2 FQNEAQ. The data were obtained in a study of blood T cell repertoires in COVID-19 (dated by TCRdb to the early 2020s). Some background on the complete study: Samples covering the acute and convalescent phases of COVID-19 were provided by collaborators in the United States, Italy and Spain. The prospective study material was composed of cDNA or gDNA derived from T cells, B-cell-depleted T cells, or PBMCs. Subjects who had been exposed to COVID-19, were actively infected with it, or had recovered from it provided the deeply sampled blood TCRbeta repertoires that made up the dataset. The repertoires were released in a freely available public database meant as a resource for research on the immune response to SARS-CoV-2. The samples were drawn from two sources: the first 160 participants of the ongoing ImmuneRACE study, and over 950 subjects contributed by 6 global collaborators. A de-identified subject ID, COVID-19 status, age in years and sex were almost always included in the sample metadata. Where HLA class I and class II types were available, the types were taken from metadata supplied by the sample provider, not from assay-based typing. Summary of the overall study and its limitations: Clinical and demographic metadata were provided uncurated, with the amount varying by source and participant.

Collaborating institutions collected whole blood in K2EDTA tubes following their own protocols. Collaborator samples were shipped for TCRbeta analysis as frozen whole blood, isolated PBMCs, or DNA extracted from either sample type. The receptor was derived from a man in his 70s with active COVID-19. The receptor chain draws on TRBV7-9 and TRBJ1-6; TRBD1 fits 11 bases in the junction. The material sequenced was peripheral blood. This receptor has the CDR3 CASSAGTGGNSPLHF. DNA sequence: TGTGCCAGCAGCGCCGGGACAGGGGGTAATTCACCCCTCCACTTT.